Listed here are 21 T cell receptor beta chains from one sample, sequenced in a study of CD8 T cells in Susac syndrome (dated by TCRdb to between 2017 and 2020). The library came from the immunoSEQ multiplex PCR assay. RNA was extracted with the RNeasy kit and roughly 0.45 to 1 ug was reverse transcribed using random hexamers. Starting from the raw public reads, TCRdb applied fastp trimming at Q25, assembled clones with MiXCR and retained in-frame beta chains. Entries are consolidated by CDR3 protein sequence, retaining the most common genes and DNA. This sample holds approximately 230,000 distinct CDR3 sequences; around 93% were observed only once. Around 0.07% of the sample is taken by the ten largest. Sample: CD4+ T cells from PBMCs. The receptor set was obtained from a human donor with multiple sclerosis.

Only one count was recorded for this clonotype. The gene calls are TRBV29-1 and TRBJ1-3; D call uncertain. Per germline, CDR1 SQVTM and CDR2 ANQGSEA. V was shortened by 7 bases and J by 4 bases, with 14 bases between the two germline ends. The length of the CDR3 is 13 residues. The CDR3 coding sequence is TGCAGCGCCCGCGAAGGCGGAGGAAACACCATATATTTT. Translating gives CSAREGGGNTIYF.

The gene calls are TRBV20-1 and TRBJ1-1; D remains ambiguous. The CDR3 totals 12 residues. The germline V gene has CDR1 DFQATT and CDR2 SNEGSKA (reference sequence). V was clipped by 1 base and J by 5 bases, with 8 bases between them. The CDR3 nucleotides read TGCAGTGCTAGAGGTCTTATAACTGAAGCTTTCTTT. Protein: CSARGLITEAFF.

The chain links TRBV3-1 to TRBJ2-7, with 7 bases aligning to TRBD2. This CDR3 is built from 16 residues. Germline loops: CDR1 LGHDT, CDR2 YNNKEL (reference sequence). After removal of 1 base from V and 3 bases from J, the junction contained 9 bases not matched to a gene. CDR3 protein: CASSQGGGTWNYEQYF. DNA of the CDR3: TGTGCCAGCAGCCAAGGGGGGGGGACGTGGAACTACGAGCAGTACTTC.

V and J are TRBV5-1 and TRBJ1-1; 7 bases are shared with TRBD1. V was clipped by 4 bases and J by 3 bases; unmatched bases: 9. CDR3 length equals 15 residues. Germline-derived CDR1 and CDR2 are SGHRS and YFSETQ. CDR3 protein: CASSDDRVGDTEAFF. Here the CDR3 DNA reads TGCGCCAGCAGCGACGACAGGGTTGGAGACACTGAAGCTTTCTTT.

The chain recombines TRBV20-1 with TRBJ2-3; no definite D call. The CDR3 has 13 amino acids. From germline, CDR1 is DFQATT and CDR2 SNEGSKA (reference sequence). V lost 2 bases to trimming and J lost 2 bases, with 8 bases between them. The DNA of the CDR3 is TGCAGTGCTAGAATTCGGTACACAGATACGCAGTATTTT. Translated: CSARIRYTDTQYF.

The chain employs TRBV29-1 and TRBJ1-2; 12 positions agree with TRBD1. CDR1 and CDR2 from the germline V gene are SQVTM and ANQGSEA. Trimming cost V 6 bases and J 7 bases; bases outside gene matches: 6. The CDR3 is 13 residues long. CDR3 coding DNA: TGCAGCGTAGGGACAGGGGGCGCCTCTGGCTACACCTTC. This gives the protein CSVGTGGASGYTF.

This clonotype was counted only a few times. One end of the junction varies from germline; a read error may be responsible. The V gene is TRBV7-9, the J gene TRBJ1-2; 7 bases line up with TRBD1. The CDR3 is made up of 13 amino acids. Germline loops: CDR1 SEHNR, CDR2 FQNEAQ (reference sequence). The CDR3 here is CASSVDRDYGYTF. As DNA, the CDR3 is TGTGCCAGCAGCGTCGACAGGGACTACGGCTACACCTTC.

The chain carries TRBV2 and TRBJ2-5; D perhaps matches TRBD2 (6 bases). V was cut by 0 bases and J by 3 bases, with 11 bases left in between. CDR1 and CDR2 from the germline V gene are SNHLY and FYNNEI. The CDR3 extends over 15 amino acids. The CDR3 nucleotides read TGTGCCAGCAGTGAAGCTAGCGGCAGAAAAGAGACCCAGTACTTC. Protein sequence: CASSEASGRKETQYF. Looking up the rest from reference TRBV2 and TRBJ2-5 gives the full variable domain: EPEVTQTPSHQVTQMGQEVILRCVPISNHLYFYWYRQILGQKVEFLVSFYNNEISEKSEIFDDQFSVERPDGSNFTLKIRSTKLEDSAMYFCASSEASGRKETQYFGPGTRLLVL.

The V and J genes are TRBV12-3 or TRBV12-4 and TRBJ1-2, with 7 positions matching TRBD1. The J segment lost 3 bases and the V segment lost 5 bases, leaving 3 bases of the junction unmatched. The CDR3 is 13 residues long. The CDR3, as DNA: TGTGCCAGCAGTCGGGACAGCCACTATGGCTACACCTTC. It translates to CASSRDSHYGYTF.

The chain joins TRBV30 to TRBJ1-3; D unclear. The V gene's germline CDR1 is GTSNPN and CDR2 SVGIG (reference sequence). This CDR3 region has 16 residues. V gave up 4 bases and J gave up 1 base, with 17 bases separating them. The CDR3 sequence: CAWIGPPFSSGNTIYF. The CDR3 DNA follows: TGTGCCTGGATCGGCCCGCCCTTTAGTTCTGGAAACACCATATATTTT.

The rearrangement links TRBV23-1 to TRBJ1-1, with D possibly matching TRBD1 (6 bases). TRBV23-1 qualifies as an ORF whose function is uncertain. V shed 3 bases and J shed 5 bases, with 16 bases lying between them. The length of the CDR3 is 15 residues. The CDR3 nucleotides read TGCGCCAGCAGTCACCGGATCAGGGGAGATACTGAAGCTTTCTTT. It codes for CASSHRIRGDTEAFF.

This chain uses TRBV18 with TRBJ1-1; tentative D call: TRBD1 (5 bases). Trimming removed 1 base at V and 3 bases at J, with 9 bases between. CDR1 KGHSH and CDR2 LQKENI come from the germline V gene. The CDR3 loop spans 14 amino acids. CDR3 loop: CASSPQGRDTEAFF. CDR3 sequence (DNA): TGTGCCAGCTCACCACAGGGGAGAGACACTGAAGCTTTCTTT.

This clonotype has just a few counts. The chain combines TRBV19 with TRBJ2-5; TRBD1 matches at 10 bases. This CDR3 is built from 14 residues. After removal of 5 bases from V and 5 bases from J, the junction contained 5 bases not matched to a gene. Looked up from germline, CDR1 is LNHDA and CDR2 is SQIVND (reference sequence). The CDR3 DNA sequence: TGTGCCAGTAGTCGACAGGGGGCTCGTGAGACCCAGTACTTC. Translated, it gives CASSRQGARETQYF.

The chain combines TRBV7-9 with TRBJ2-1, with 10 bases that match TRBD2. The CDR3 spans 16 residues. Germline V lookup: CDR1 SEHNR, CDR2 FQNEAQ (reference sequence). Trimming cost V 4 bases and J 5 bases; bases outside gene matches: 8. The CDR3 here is CASSSLAGDRNNEQFF. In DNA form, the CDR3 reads TGTGCCAGCAGCTCTCTAGCGGGGGACCGGAACAATGAGCAGTTCTTC.

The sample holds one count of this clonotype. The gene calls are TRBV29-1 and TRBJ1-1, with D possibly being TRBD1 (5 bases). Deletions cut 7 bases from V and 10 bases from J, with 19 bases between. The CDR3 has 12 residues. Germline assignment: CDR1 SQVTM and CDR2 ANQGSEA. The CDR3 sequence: CSGGLAGGGAFF. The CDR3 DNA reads TGCAGCGGTGGGTTAGCGGGGGGGGGAGCTTTCTTT.

CDR3 sequence reads: CSASLGGLAGETQYF. Written as DNA, the CDR3 is TGCAGTGCTAGCCTAGGGGGACTAGCGGGAGAGACCCAGTACTTC. The V call is TRBV20-1, the J call TRBJ2-5; TRBD2 aligns across 12 bases. Germline V CDR1 and CDR2: DFQATT, SNEGSKA (reference sequence). CDR3 size: 15 residues. With 3 bases clipped from V and 4 bases from J, the junction kept 6 bases outside the gene matches.

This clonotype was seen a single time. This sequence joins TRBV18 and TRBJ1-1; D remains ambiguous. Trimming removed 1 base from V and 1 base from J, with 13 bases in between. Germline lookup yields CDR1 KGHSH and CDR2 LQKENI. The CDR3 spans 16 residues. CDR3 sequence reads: CASSPLPLAGNTEAFF. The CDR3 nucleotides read TGTGCCAGCTCACCACTACCTTTGGCAGGGAACACTGAAGCTTTCTTT. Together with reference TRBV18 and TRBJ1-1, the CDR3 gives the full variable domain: NAGVMQNPRHLVRRRGQEARLRCSPMKGHSHVYWYRQLPEEGLKFMVYLQKENIIDESGMPKERFSAEFPKEGPSILRIQQVVRGDSAAYFCASSPLPLAGNTEAFFGQGTRLTVV.

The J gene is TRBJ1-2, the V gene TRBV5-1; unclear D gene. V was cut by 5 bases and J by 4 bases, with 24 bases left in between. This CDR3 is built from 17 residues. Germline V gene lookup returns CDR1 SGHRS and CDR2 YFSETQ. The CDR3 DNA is TGCGCCAGCAGACAAATCCCCTCCTCAGGAGGCCCCTATGGCTACACCTTC. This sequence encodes CASRQIPSSGGPYGYTF. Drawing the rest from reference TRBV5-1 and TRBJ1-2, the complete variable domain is KAGVTQTPRYLIKTRGQQVTLSCSPISGHRSVSWYQQTPGQGLQFLFEYFSETQRNKGNFPGRFSGRQFSNSRSEMNVSTLELGDSALYLCASRQIPSSGGPYGYTFGSGTRLTVV.

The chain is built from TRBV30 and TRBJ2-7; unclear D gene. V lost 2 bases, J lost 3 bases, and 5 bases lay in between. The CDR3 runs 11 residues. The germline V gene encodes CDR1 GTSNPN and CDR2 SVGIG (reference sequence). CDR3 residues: CAWSSVYEQYF. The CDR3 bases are TGTGCCTGGAGTTCGGTCTACGAGCAGTACTTC.

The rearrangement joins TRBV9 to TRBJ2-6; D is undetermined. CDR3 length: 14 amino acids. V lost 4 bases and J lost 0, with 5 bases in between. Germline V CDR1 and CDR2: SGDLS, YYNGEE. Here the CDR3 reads CASSHASGANVLTF. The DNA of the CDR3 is TGTGCCAGCAGCCACGCCTCTGGGGCCAACGTCCTGACTTTC.

CDR3 in amino acids: CSVEERSNQPQHF. In DNA form, the CDR3 reads TGCAGCGTTGAAGAGCGGAGCAATCAGCCCCAGCATTTT. The chain recombines TRBV29-1 with TRBJ1-5; D unresolved. The germline gives CDR1 SQVTM, CDR2 ANQGSEA. Deletions cut 0 bases from V and 1 base from J, with 4 bases between. This CDR3 region has 13 residues.